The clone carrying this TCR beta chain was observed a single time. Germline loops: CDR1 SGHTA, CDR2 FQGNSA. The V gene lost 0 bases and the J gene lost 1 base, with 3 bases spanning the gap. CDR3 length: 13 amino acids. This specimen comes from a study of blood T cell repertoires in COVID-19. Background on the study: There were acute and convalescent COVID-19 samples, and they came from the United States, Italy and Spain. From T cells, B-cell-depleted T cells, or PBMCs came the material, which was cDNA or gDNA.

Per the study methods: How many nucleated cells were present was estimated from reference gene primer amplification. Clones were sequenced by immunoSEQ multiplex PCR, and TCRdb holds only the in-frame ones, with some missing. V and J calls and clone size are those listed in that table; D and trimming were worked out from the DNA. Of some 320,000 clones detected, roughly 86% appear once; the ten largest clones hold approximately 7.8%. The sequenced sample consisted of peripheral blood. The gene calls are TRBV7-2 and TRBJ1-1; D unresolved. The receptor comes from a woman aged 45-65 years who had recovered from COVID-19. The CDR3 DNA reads TGTGCCAGCAGCTTAGCTAAGAACACTGAAGCTTTCTTT. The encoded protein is CASSLAKNTEAFF.